These 16 T cell receptor beta chains came from one sample sequenced in a study of immune evolution from preneoplasia to lung adenocarcinoma. Here immunoSEQ multiplex PCR was the method, and the copy in TCRdb shows in-frame clones only, minus some. The sample consists of 7,000 or so clones, 60% to 85% of them appearing once. The sequenced sample consisted of FFPE adjacent normal lung tissue. All receptors derive from a person aged 70 to 80 with lung adenocarcinoma.

The chain is built from TRBV5-4 and TRBJ1-6, with a tentative D call TRBD1 (5 bases). The CDR3 covers 16 residues. Trimming removed 4 bases from V and 9 bases from J, with 20 bases in between. Germline CDR1 SGHNT, CDR2 YYREEE (reference sequence). CDR3 amino acids: CASSIQSGGGVSPLHF. The CDR3 nucleotides are TGTGCCAGCAGCATACAGTCGGGGGGAGGGGTTTCACCCCTCCACTTT.

The sample holds one count of this clone. The chain joins TRBV2 to TRBJ2-7; 8 positions agree with TRBD1. The CDR3 contains 14 residues. Trimming took 6 bases from V and 3 from J; bases not matched to a gene: 7. CDR1 SNHLY and CDR2 FYNNEI come from the germline V gene. CDR3 bases: TGTGCCAGCAGGATTCAGGGGGCCGGCTACGAGCAGTACTTC. Translation gives CASRIQGAGYEQYF.

The rearrangement links TRBV23-1 to TRBJ1-1; D call uncertain. TRBV23-1 has ORF status, its function being uncertain. V was cut by 3 bases and J by 2 bases, with 19 bases left in between. The CDR3 has 17 residues. CDR3 region: CASSHKQRYFPNTEAFF. DNA for the CDR3: TGCGCCAGCAGTCACAAACAGCGCTATTTCCCAAACACTGAAGCTTTCTTT.

The J gene is TRBJ1-1, the V gene TRBV16; D unresolved. Germline CDR1 is KGHSY and CDR2 is FQNENV. The CDR3 loop spans 15 amino acids. V lost 5 bases to trimming and J lost 1 base, with 14 bases between them. For the CDR3, the DNA is TGTGCCAGCAGCTACCGGGTCGGTGGGAACACTGAAGCTTTCTTT. Translating gives CASSYRVGGNTEAFF.

The gene calls are TRBV15 and TRBJ2-2, with 8 nucleotides matching TRBD1. V dropped 6 bases and J dropped 7; count of bases not matched to a gene: 13. The germline CDR1 and CDR2 sequences are LNHNV and YYDKDF (reference sequence). The CDR3 totals 16 residues. The CDR3 coding sequence is TGTGCCACCAGAAATACACGGACAGGGCATAGCGGGGAGCTGTTTTTT. Amino acids: CATRNTRTGHSGELFF.

V and J are TRBV7-6 and TRBJ2-2; D perhaps matches TRBD2 (5 bases). Germline CDR1 SGHVS, CDR2 FNYEAQ. CDR3 length: 14 residues. V was pared by 1 base and J by 4 bases, with 7 bases between. The CDR3 nucleotides read TGTGCCAGCAGCTTAGGAGGGCTCACCGGGGAGCTGTTTTTT. Its translation: CASSLGGLTGELFF.

The table lists this clone with a count of one. The chain has TRBV19 and TRBJ2-6; D possibly corresponds to TRBD1 (5 bases). This CDR3 has 14 residues. Germline loops: CDR1 LNHDA, CDR2 SQIVND (reference sequence). The ends were cut back, 6 bases at V and 2 bases at J, with 8 bases in the middle. CDR3 DNA: TGTGCCAGTAGCGACAGCGCTGGGGCCAACGTCCTGACTTTC. It is translated as CASSDSAGANVLTF.

The chain combines TRBV19 with TRBJ1-5; no clear D. The germline V gene has CDR1 LNHDA and CDR2 SQIVND (reference sequence). This CDR3 contains 13 residues. Trimming left V 0 bases short and J 3 bases short, with 3 bases between. CDR3 region: CASSIEANQPQHF. The CDR3, as DNA: TGTGCCAGTAGTATAGAAGCCAATCAGCCCCAGCATTTT.

This clone is a singleton in its sample. V usage is TRBV30 and J usage is TRBJ1-1; 10 nucleotides match TRBD1. Trimming cost V 2 bases and J 4 bases; bases outside gene matches: 10. The length of the CDR3 is 16 residues. CDR1 is GTSNPN and CDR2 is SVGIG in the germline V gene (reference sequence). This CDR3 is CAWSRDRGRSSTEAFF. The CDR3 DNA reads TGTGCCTGGAGTCGTGACAGGGGGCGAAGTAGCACTGAAGCTTTCTTT. Variable domain in full (rest from reference TRBV30 and TRBJ1-1): SQTIHQWPATLVQPVGSPLSLECTVEGTSNPNLYWYRQAAGRGLQLLFYSVGIGQISSEVPQNLSASRPQDRQFILSSKKLLLSDSGFYLCAWSRDRGRSSTEAFFGQGTRLTVV.

This clone was observed a single time. The chain uses TRBV6-6 and TRBJ2-1; possible D gene TRBD2, 5 bases. The CDR3 consists of 13 residues. V lost 9 bases to trimming and J lost 0 bases, with 9 bases between them. Per germline, CDR1 MNHNY and CDR2 SVGAGI (reference sequence). The CDR3 sequence: CASSEDSYNEQFF. Here the CDR3 DNA reads TGTGCCAGTAGCGAGGACTCCTACAATGAGCAGTTCTTC.

The V and J genes are TRBV30 and TRBJ1-2; the D is unclear. In germline, CDR1 is GTSNPN, CDR2 SVGIG (reference sequence). The CDR3 runs 12 residues. Trimming left V 0 bases short and J 3 bases short, with 5 bases between. The CDR3 nucleotides are TGTGCCTGGAGTGTACTAGACTATGGCTACACCTTC. This codes for CAWSVLDYGYTF.

The chain has TRBV5-4 and TRBJ1-2, with D unclear. The length of the CDR3 is 13 residues. V shed 2 bases and J shed 4 bases, with 9 bases lying between them. CDR1 and CDR2 (germline): SGHNT, YYREEE (reference sequence). The CDR3 region is CASSFPGTYGYTF. Here the CDR3 DNA reads TGTGCCAGCAGCTTCCCGGGTACCTATGGCTACACCTTC.

The chain's CDR3 is CASSTTWTDEEQPQHF. The CDR3 nucleotides are TGTGCCAGCAGTACCACCTGGACGGACGAAGAGCAGCCCCAGCATTTT. The genes are TRBV6-6 and TRBJ1-5, with D uncertain. CDR3 length: 16 residues. Per the germline V gene, CDR1 is MNHNY and CDR2 is SVGAGI (reference sequence). V lost 5 bases and J lost 7, with 21 bases in between.

The J gene is TRBJ2-3, the V gene TRBV30; the match to TRBD2 covers 7 bases. Germline trimming cut 0 bases from V and 3 bases from J; bases unmatched to any gene: 6. This CDR3 comprises 15 residues. Germline V gives CDR1 GTSNPN, CDR2 SVGIG (reference sequence). CDR3 in amino acids: CAWSVTAGFTDTQYF. The CDR3 DNA reads as TGTGCCTGGAGTGTAACAGCGGGATTTACAGATACGCAGTATTTT.

V usage is TRBV6-6 and J usage is TRBJ1-5; D ambiguous. Per germline, CDR1 MNHNY and CDR2 SVGAGI (reference sequence). This CDR3 contains 14 residues. Trimming pared 5 bases from V and 0 bases from J, leaving 8 bases between. The CDR3, as DNA: TGTGCCAGCAGTCCCAAGTATAGCAATCAGCCCCAGCATTTT. This sequence encodes CASSPKYSNQPQHF.

V is TRBV11-2 and J is TRBJ2-1; tentative D call: TRBD2 (6 bases). CDR1 is SGHAT and CDR2 is FQNNGV in the germline V gene. V was trimmed by 4 bases and J by 0 bases, leaving 16 bases between them. This CDR3 is built from 17 residues. The CDR3 sequence: CASSSYPDGSSYNEQFF. CDR3 sequence (DNA): TGTGCCAGCAGCTCCTACCCCGACGGGAGCTCCTACAATGAGCAGTTCTTC.